These 25 T cell receptor beta chains share one sample of origin, sequenced in a study of T-cell reconstitution after alpha-beta-depleted transplantation in children. Unique molecular identifiers were incorporated into the prepared TCRbeta library. MiXCR was run by TCRdb on the PCR reads, yielding one entry per CDR3 protein. The table has 200,000 to 300,000 distinct CDR3 sequences, approximately 8% seen once; the top ten hold less than 8%. The material was PBMCs, mostly from graft donor cells, obtained 180 days after TCRalphabeta/CD19-depleted stem cell transplant. The receptors stem from a male patient younger than 18 who had a stem cell transplant for acute lymphoblastic leukemia, so the T cells may come from the graft donor.

The chain has TRBV2 and TRBJ1-4, with 8 bases that match TRBD1. The CDR3 spans 15 residues. V trimming: 1 base; J trimming: 4 bases; junction bases outside the gene matches: 2. Germline assignment: CDR1 SNHLY and CDR2 FYNNEI. The CDR3 sequence: CASSEGRGHNEKLFF. The CDR3 nucleotides are TGTGCCAGCAGTGAAGGCAGGGGGCATAATGAAAAACTGTTTTTT. Together with reference TRBV2 and TRBJ1-4, the CDR3 gives the full variable domain: EPEVTQTPSHQVTQMGQEVILRCVPISNHLYFYWYRQILGQKVEFLVSFYNNEISEKSEIFDDQFSVERPDGSNFTLKIRSTKLEDSAMYFCASSEGRGHNEKLFFGSGTQLSVL.

This clonotype was observed many times. V and J are TRBV18 and TRBJ2-7, with TRBD2 identical over 8 bases. The V gene end was trimmed by 3 bases and the J gene end by 5 bases; junction bases not matched to a gene: 9. The CDR3 runs 15 residues. The germline CDR1 and CDR2 sequences are KGHSH and LQKENI. CDR3 DNA sequence: TGTGCCAGCTCACCCAAAGCGGGGGAAGTTAACGAGCAGTACTTC. Translation: CASSPKAGEVNEQYF.

This rearrangement joins TRBV11-2 to TRBJ2-2, with 11 bases identical to TRBD2. This CDR3 spans 18 amino acids. The V gene end was trimmed by 1 base and the J gene end by 5 bases; junction bases not matched to a gene: 9. CDR1 SGHAT and CDR2 FQNNGV come from the germline V gene. CDR3 in amino acids: CASSLGNLAGGITGELFF. The CDR3 coding sequence is TGTGCCAGCAGCTTAGGGAATCTAGCGGGAGGAATTACCGGGGAGCTGTTTTTT.

This clonotype appeared many times. The chain links TRBV5-1 to TRBJ2-3; 8 bases are shared with TRBD2. CDR1 is SGHRS and CDR2 is YFSETQ in the germline V gene. Trimming removed 0 bases from V and 4 bases from J; junction bases left unmatched: 10. The CDR3 sequence is 17 residues long. The CDR3 spells CASSLEPTSARADTQYF. In nucleotides, the CDR3 is TGCGCCAGCAGCTTGGAGCCGACTAGCGCGAGGGCAGATACGCAGTATTTT.

A note on this clonotype: A much larger clone sits a single nucleotide away, making a read error possible. The rearrangement uses TRBV7-9 and TRBJ2-4; D unresolved. The germline V and J ends were trimmed by 5 bases and 12 bases, with 14 bases remaining between them. CDR1 is SEHNR and CDR2 is FQNEAQ in the germline V gene (reference sequence). This CDR3 spans 12 amino acids. In nucleotides, the CDR3 is TGTGCCAGCAGCCCCGACGGAGAACCTCAGTACTTC. Translation: CASSPDGEPQYF.

Remarks on this clonotype: Since a much larger clone is just one base distant, this may be a read error. The V and J genes are TRBV20-1 and TRBJ1-1; TRBD1 is a possible D gene (6 bases). The germline V and J ends were trimmed by 3 bases and 5 bases, with 19 bases remaining between them. The CDR3 loop spans 15 amino acids. The germline V gene encodes CDR1 DFQATT and CDR2 SNEGSKA (reference sequence). The CDR3 loop reads CSARALWNRVTEAFF. CDR3 DNA: TGCAGTGCTAGGGCCCTTTGGAACAGGGTTACTGAAGCTTTCTTT.

This clonotype has at least ten counts. The CDR3 DNA sequence: TGCGCCAGCAGCCAAGATCGGGTAGGGAGGGGTGGCTACACCTTC. This encodes CASSQDRVGRGGYTF. V is TRBV4-3 and J is TRBJ1-2; weak D call: TRBD1 (5 bases). CDR1 is LGHNA and CDR2 is YSLEER in the germline V gene. The V gene lost 0 bases and the J gene lost 7 bases, with 15 bases spanning the gap. This CDR3 is built from 15 residues.

This clonotype has a count of ten or more. The chain links TRBV9 to TRBJ1-4, with D maybe TRBD1 (5 bases). Trimming removed 3 bases at V and 5 bases at J, with 20 bases between. Germline V gives CDR1 SGDLS, CDR2 YYNGEE. The CDR3 has 17 residues. CDR3 DNA: TGTGCCAGCAGCGGGGCCCCACAACAGGAAGGGAATGAAAAACTGTTTTTT. Its translation: CASSGAPQQEGNEKLFF.

This clonotype was recorded many times. This chain connects TRBV11-2 to TRBJ1-1; 8 nucleotides match TRBD1. The CDR3 has 15 residues. CDR1 and CDR2 from the germline V gene are SGHAT and FQNNGV. V lost 3 bases, J lost 4 bases, and 7 bases stayed unmatched. This CDR3 reads CASSFPRGRSTEAFF. In nucleotides, the CDR3 is TGTGCCAGCAGCTTCCCCAGGGGGCGAAGCACTGAAGCTTTCTTT.

This clonotype was recorded at least ten times. The chain carries TRBV29-1 and TRBJ2-7, with D perhaps matching TRBD1 (5 bases). CDR3 size: 15 residues. V lost 4 bases, J lost 3 bases, and 19 bases lay in between. CDR1 and CDR2 (germline): SQVTM, ANQGSEA. The chain's CDR3 is CSVGGGFDGYYEQYF. The DNA of the CDR3 is TGCAGCGTTGGGGGCGGCTTTGACGGTTACTACGAGCAGTACTTC.

This clonotype was picked up many times. The rearrangement links TRBV6-2 or TRBV6-3 to TRBJ1-1; tentative D call: TRBD1 (5 bases). Germline V gene data show CDR1 as MNHEY and CDR2 as SVGEGT. CDR3 length equals 13 residues. V was trimmed by 5 bases and J by 4 bases, leaving 11 bases between them. This chain's CDR3 is CASSRPGRTEAFF. CDR3 in DNA: TGTGCCAGCAGTAGGCCGGGGCGCACTGAAGCTTTCTTT.

There are many counts of this clonotype. The rearrangement uses TRBV7-8 and TRBJ1-1, with D possibly TRBD1 on 5 matching bases. This CDR3 spans 15 amino acids. Germline lookup yields CDR1 SGHVS and CDR2 FQNEAQ. V lost 2 bases, J lost 1 base, and 11 bases lay in between. CDR3: CASSLRWDPNTEAFF. CDR3 DNA sequence: TGTGCCAGCAGCTTAAGATGGGACCCGAACACTGAAGCTTTCTTT.

This clonotype was picked up many times. The rearrangement links TRBV7-3 to TRBJ2-1; TRBD2 matches 13 bases. The CDR3 spans 15 residues. Germline CDR1 is SGHTA and CDR2 is FQGTGA. Trimming cost V 8 bases and J 2 bases; bases outside gene matches: 3. CDR3: CASGTSGGAYNEQFF. The CDR3 bases are TGTGCCAGCGGTACTAGCGGGGGGGCCTACAATGAGCAGTTCTTC.

This clonotype was counted at least ten times. The chain employs TRBV18 and TRBJ2-3; D could derive from TRBD1 or TRBD2 (5 bases each). The CDR3 sequence is 13 residues long. Germline V gene data show CDR1 as KGHSH and CDR2 as LQKENI. The V end was cut by 4 bases, the J end by 1 base, with 6 bases between. The CDR3 sequence is CASSRDRTDTQYF. CDR3 nucleotides: TGTGCCAGCTCACGGGACCGCACAGATACGCAGTATTTT.

This clonotype was detected many times. CDR3 loop: CASSGDRGRLGTDTQYF. CDR3 DNA: TGTGCCAGCAGTGGGGACAGGGGGCGGTTGGGCACAGATACGCAGTATTTT. V is TRBV25-1 and J is TRBJ2-3, with TRBD1 matching 12 bases. Germline-derived CDR1 and CDR2 are MGHDK and SYGVNS. The V and J ends lost 4 bases and 1 base, in that order; junction bases with no gene match: 6. CDR3 size: 17 residues.

This clonotype was found a few times. The chain recombines TRBV2 with TRBJ2-5; a weak D match, TRBD2 (6 bases). CDR3 length: 14 amino acids. V dropped 1 base and J dropped 4 bases, with 10 bases sitting between them. CDR1 is SNHLY, CDR2 FYNNEI, per germline. The CDR3 coding sequence is TGTGCCAGCAGTGAAGAGGCGGGAAGAGAGACCCAGTACTTC. It encodes CASSEEAGRETQYF.

This clonotype was seen repeatedly, ten times or more. The rearrangement joins TRBV3-1 to TRBJ2-1; 9 nucleotides line up with TRBD1. CDR1 and CDR2 (germline): LGHDT, YNNKEL (reference sequence). J gave up 5 bases and V 2 bases, and 7 bases lay outside the gene matches. This CDR3 is built from 16 residues. This chain's CDR3 is CASSQTGTGIHNEQFF. The CDR3 DNA reads as TGTGCCAGCAGCCAAACCGGGACAGGGATACACAATGAGCAGTTCTTC.

This clonotype was counted many times. One end of the junction fails to match germline, which may point to a read error. V and J are TRBV12-3 or TRBV12-4 and TRBJ2-3; D may be TRBD2 (5 bases). This CDR3 contains 15 residues. In DNA form, the CDR3 reads TGTGCCAGCAGCTTAGCTCCGAGGGATCGGTATACGCAGTATTTT. Translated: CASSLAPRDRYTQYF.

In its sample, this clonotype was seen many times. The CDR3 region has the DNA TGTGCCAGCAGCTTTACTACATTCCCCACAGATACGCAGTATTTT. Encoded protein: CASSFTTFPTDTQYF. This chain links TRBV7-6 with TRBJ2-3; no clear D gene. The CDR3 covers 15 residues. Germline values: CDR1 SGHVS, CDR2 FNYEAQ. The V gene lost 3 bases and the J gene lost 2 bases, with 12 bases spanning the gap.

This clonotype was counted ten times or more. The rearrangement uses TRBV15 and TRBJ1-3; D not resolved. V was clipped by 0 bases and J by 0 bases, with 9 bases between them. Germline values: CDR1 LNHNV, CDR2 YYDKDF (reference sequence). The CDR3 extends over 16 amino acids. The CDR3 here is CATSRDRPSSGNTIYF. The CDR3 DNA reads as TGTGCCACCAGCAGAGATAGACCAAGCTCTGGAAACACCATATATTTT. The full variable domain, its missing parts supplied by reference TRBV15 and TRBJ1-3, is DAMVIQNPRYQVTQFGKPVTLSCSQTLNHNVMYWYQQKSSQAPKLLFHYYDKDFNNEADTPDNFQSRRPNTSFCFLDIRSPGLGDTAMYLCATSRDRPSSGNTIYFGEGSWLTVV.

In its sample, this clonotype was seen many times. This rearrangement joins TRBV19 to TRBJ2-7; D may be TRBD1 (5 bases). CDR1 is LNHDA and CDR2 is SQIVND in the germline V gene (reference sequence). Trimming left V 11 bases short and J 4 bases short, with 9 bases between. The CDR3 sequence is 10 residues long. The CDR3 nucleotides read TGTGCCTTCCAGGGTTACGAGCAGTACTTC. Translation gives CAFQGYEQYF.

This chain links TRBV7-2 with TRBJ2-7; 11 bases match TRBD1. This CDR3 region has 15 residues. From germline, CDR1 is SGHTA and CDR2 FQGNSA. With V trimmed by 5 bases and J by 6 bases, 9 bases remained unmatched. CDR3 sequence reads: CASSLRDRGTGEQYF. The CDR3 DNA reads TGTGCCAGCAGCCTCCGGGACAGGGGGACAGGCGAGCAGTACTTC.

This clonotype has at least ten counts. The genes are TRBV6-2 or TRBV6-3 and TRBJ2-7, with TRBD2 matching over 8 bases. This CDR3 comprises 15 residues. Germline assignment: CDR1 MNHEY and CDR2 SVGEGT. With V trimmed by 0 bases and J by 2 bases, 3 bases remained unmatched. Written as DNA, the CDR3 is TGTGCCAGCAGTTACTCGCCTAGCGGGCCCTACGAGCAGTACTTC. It codes for CASSYSPSGPYEQYF.

A few counts support this clonotype. This chain uses TRBV3-1 with TRBJ1-3; TRBD1 matches 8 bases. V shed 2 bases and J 3 bases; nucleotides not matched to a gene: 3. There are 15 residues in the CDR3. The germline gives CDR1 LGHDT, CDR2 YNNKEL (reference sequence). CDR3 DNA sequence: TGTGCCAGCAGCCAACAGGGGGCGCGTGGAAACACCATATATTTT. Protein: CASSQQGARGNTIYF.

This clonotype occurred many times. The chain has TRBV11-1 and TRBJ2-3, with a weak D call TRBD2 (6 bases). Germline CDR1 and CDR2: SGHAT and FQDESV (reference sequence). The V gene lost 2 bases and the J gene lost 0 bases, with 24 bases spanning the gap. The CDR3 length is 20 residues. This chain's CDR3 is CASSLLSPSADAPSTDTQYF. CDR3 DNA: TGTGCCAGCAGCTTATTATCCCCTAGCGCTGACGCCCCTAGCACAGATACGCAGTATTTT. Full variable domain (rest looked up from reference TRBV11-1 and TRBJ2-3): EAEVAQSPRYKITEKSQAVAFWCDPISGHATLYWYRQILGQGPELLVQFQDESVVDDSQLPKDRFSAERLKGVDSTLKIQPAELGDSAMYLCASSLLSPSADAPSTDTQYFGPGTRLTVL.